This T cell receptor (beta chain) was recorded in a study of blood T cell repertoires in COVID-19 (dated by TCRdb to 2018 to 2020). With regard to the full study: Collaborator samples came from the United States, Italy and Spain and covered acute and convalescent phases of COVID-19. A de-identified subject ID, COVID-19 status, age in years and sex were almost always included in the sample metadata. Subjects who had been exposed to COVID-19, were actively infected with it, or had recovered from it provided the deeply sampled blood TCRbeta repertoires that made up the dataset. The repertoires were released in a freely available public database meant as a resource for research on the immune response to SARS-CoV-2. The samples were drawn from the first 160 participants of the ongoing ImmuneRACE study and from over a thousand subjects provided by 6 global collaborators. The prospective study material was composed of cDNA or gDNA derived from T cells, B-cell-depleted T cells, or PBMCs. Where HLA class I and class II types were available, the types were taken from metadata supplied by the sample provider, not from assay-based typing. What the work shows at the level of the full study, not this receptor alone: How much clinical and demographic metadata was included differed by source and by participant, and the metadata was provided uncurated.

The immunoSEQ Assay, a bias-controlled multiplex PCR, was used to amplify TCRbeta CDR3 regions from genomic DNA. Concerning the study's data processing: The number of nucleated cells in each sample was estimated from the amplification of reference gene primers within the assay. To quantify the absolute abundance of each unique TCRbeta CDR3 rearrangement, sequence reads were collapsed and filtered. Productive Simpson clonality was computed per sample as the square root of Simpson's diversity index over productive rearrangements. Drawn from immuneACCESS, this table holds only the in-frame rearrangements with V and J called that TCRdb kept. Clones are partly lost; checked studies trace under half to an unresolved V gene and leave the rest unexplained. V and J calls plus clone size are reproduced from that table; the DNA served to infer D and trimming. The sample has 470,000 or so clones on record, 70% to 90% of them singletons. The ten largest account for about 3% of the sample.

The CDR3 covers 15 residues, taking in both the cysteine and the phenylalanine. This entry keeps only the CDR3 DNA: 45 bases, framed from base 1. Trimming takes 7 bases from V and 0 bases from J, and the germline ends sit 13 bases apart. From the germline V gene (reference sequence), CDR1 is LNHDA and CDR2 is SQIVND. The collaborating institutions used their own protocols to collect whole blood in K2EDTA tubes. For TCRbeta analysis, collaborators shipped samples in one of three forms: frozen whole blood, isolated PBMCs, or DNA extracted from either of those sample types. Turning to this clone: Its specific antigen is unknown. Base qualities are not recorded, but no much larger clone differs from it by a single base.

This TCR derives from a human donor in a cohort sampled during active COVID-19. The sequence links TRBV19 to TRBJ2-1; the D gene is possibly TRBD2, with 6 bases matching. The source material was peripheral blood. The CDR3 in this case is CASTISGSSYNEQFF. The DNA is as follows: TGTGCCAGTACCATTAGCGGCAGCTCCTACAATGAGCAGTTCTTC.